The 4 T cell receptor beta chains below were found in one sample sequenced in a study of T cells after yellow fever vaccination (dated by TCRdb to the late 2010s). The treatment or condition label for this specimen denotes: live attenuated yellow fever vaccine strain. The library was made by 5' RACE. The data were produced on an Illumina HiSeq 2500. Using fastp trimming at Q25 and MiXCR clonotype assembly, TCRdb reanalyzed the public sequencing data and kept in-frame beta chains. Each CDR3 protein gets just one entry, which takes the most common genes and DNA from the rows behind it. The sample records fewer than 150,000 distinct CDR3 sequences, 7.7% of which are singletons. The ten largest clones capture roughly 0.76% of the sample. This specimen consisted of CD4+ T cells sorted from PBMCs, obtained 5 days after the yellow fever booster vaccination. Every receptor here comes from a man between 25 and 39 years old who received the YFV17D yellow fever vaccine.

In its sample, this clonotype was seen many times. The chain couples TRBV28 to TRBJ1-2; D may be TRBD1 (5 bases). CDR3 length: 14 residues. Trimming took 6 bases from V and 4 from J, leaving 15 bases between them. Germline-derived CDR1 and CDR2 are MDHEN and SYDVKM. In DNA form, the CDR3 reads TGTGCCAGCAGGAGCCGGGACCGGGCCTATGGCTACACCTTC. This translates into CASRSRDRAYGYTF.

This clonotype came up many times. V usage is TRBV7-2 and J usage is TRBJ2-7, with 7 bases identical to TRBD2. Germline values: CDR1 SGHTA, CDR2 FQGNSA. The CDR3 is 15 residues long. J lost 3 bases, V lost 0 bases, and 5 bases had no gene match. The CDR3 nucleotides read TGTGCCAGCAGCTTAGCGTGGACTAGTTACTACGAGCAGTACTTC. Its protein is CASSLAWTSYYEQYF.

This clonotype has only a few counts. The genes are TRBV27 and TRBJ1-1; D call uncertain. The germline gives CDR1 MNHEY, CDR2 SMNVEV (reference sequence). This CDR3 has 16 amino acids. The germline V and J ends were trimmed by 7 bases and 4 bases, with 22 bases remaining between them. CDR3 DNA sequence: TGTGCCAGCACCGGTCAAAATCCGAGTAAGATCACTGAAGCTTTCTTT. Translation: CASTGQNPSKITEAFF.

This clonotype was observed at least ten times. The chain is built from TRBV11-2 and TRBJ2-4; D is unclear. Germline V gene lookup returns CDR1 SGHAT and CDR2 FQNNGV. Between the trimmed V and J ends, which lost 2 bases and 0 bases, there was a span of 14 bases. This CDR3 region has 17 residues. This CDR3 reads CASSLNRPILAKNIQYF. CDR3 coding DNA: TGTGCCAGCAGCTTAAATCGGCCTATTTTAGCCAAAAACATTCAGTACTTC.